What follows are 26 T cell receptor beta chains derived from one specimen sequenced in a study of lymphopenia after photon versus proton radiotherapy. Sequencing used immunoSEQ multiplex PCR; TCRdb keeps in-frame clones, though not all of them. The table records approximately 70,000 clones, about 90% of them present only once. The sequencing used peripheral blood, collected from a patient treated with proton-based radiotherapy. These receptors were collected from a man aged 80 or over with esophageal cancer.

The chain is built from TRBV30 and TRBJ1-6; possible D gene TRBD1, 5 bases. In germline, CDR1 is GTSNPN, CDR2 SVGIG (reference sequence). V gave up 0 bases and J gave up 8 bases, with 11 bases separating them. The CDR3 totals 14 residues. CDR3 in amino acids: CAWSVGQKDSPLHF. In nucleotides, the CDR3 is TGTGCCTGGAGTGTGGGGCAGAAAGATTCACCCCTCCACTTT.

V gene TRBV11-3 combines with J gene TRBJ2-5; D not resolved. The CDR3 has 15 amino acids. Germline assignment: CDR1 SGHNT and CDR2 YENEEA. The V gene lost 4 bases and the J gene lost 4 bases, with 16 bases spanning the gap. CDR3 loop: CASSSMRKVRETQYF. DNA of the CDR3: TGTGCCAGCAGCTCAATGAGGAAGGTGAGAGAGACCCAGTACTTC. The full variable domain, rest sourced from reference TRBV11-3 and TRBJ2-5, is EAGVVQSPRYKIIEKKQPVAFWCNPISGHNTLYWYLQNLGQGPELLIRYENEEAVDDSQLPKDRFSAERLKGVDSTLKIQPAELGDSAVYLCASSSMRKVRETQYFGPGTRLLVL.

This chain links TRBV19 with TRBJ1-2, with TRBD1 identical over 7 bases. The germline gives CDR1 LNHDA, CDR2 SQIVND (reference sequence). This CDR3 comprises 14 residues. Trimming cost V 7 bases and J 7 bases; bases outside gene matches: 12. The CDR3 coding sequence is TGTGCCAGTAATCCCGGGACAGCCAACGGTGGCTACACCTTC. It translates to CASNPGTANGGYTF.

In DNA form, the CDR3 reads TGTGCCAGCAGCTTAGGATCGAGCTACTATAGCAATCAGCCCCAGCATTTT. Its translation is CASSLGSSYYSNQPQHF. This chain links TRBV7-2 with TRBJ1-5; no clear D gene. Germline V gives CDR1 SGHTA, CDR2 FQGNSA. Trimming cost V 1 base and J 0 bases, with 13 bases left between them. The CDR3 is 17 amino acids.

V usage is TRBV27 and J usage is TRBJ1-4; 7 nucleotides agree with TRBD1. V shed 5 bases and J 7 bases; nucleotides not matched to a gene: 10. The CDR3 loop spans 15 amino acids. Germline values: CDR1 MNHEY, CDR2 SMNVEV (reference sequence). The CDR3 bases are TGTGCCAGCAGTACGACGACAGGGTCTATTGAAAAACTGTTTTTT. Protein product: CASSTTTGSIEKLFF.

This clone was seen more than once but under ten times. This chain links TRBV7-8 with TRBJ2-7, with a possible D match to TRBD2 (6 bases). Trimming removed 1 base from V and 7 bases from J, with 11 bases in between. Germline V gene lookup returns CDR1 SGHVS and CDR2 FQNEAQ. The CDR3 covers 13 residues. The CDR3 DNA reads as TGTGCCAGCAGCTTAGGGGCGGGAATGGAGCAGTACTTC. This gives the protein CASSLGAGMEQYF.

The chain joins TRBV18 to TRBJ2-3; D is unclear. Trimming left V 2 bases short and J 2 bases short, with 8 bases between. Germline loops: CDR1 KGHSH, CDR2 LQKENI. This CDR3 has 14 amino acids. The DNA for the CDR3 is TGTGCCAGCTCACCATTGCAGTACACAGATACGCAGTATTTT. It yields the protein CASSPLQYTDTQYF. Full variable domain (missing parts from reference TRBV18 and TRBJ2-3): NAGVMQNPRHLVRRRGQEARLRCSPMKGHSHVYWYRQLPEEGLKFMVYLQKENIIDESGMPKERFSAEFPKEGPSILRIQQVVRGDSAAYFCASSPLQYTDTQYFGPGTRLTVL.

About this clone: One junction end disagrees with the germline gene, perhaps due to a read error. The J gene is TRBJ2-1, the V gene TRBV6-5; D tentatively fits TRBD1 or TRBD2 (5 bases each). CDR1 MNHEY and CDR2 SVGAGI come from the germline V gene. The CDR3 is 15 amino acids. CDR3 DNA sequence: TGTGCCAGCAGTTCGCGAACCCAAACCGGGGCCCATTGGGTCTTC. Its translation is CASSSRTQTGAHWVF.

The chain recombines TRBV5-4 with TRBJ2-5; D remains ambiguous. Germline V gene lookup returns CDR1 SGHNT and CDR2 YYREEE (reference sequence). Trimming stripped 0 bases from V and 3 bases from J, with 9 bases between. The CDR3 contains 14 residues. CDR3 sequence reads: CASSLARTKETQYF. The CDR3 DNA reads TGTGCCAGCAGCTTGGCGAGGACGAAAGAGACCCAGTACTTC.

The chain links TRBV7-2 to TRBJ1-6, with D possibly being TRBD1 (6 bases). Trimming removed 1 base at V and 7 bases at J, with 11 bases between. CDR1 and CDR2 (germline): SGHTA, FQGNSA. This CDR3 contains 15 residues. CDR3 DNA sequence: TGTGCCAGCAGCTTAGTTCAGGGGACGAATTCACCCCTCCACTTT. It codes for CASSLVQGTNSPLHF.

This sequence joins TRBV7-2 and TRBJ1-5; D is unclear. The CDR3 is 14 amino acids. In germline, CDR1 is SGHTA, CDR2 FQGNSA. Trimming pared 0 bases from V and 0 bases from J, leaving 3 bases between. As DNA, the CDR3 is TGTGCCAGCAGCTTAGCTAATAGCAATCAGCCCCAGCATTTT. Protein: CASSLANSNQPQHF.

This rearrangement joins TRBV29-1 to TRBJ1-2, with 8 positions matching TRBD1. Germline lookup yields CDR1 SQVTM and CDR2 ANQGSEA. Unmatched junction bases numbered 3, after V lost 5 bases and J lost 4 bases. The CDR3 has 12 amino acids. CDR3 DNA: TGCAGCGTTTCAGGGGGCCCCTATGGCTACACCTTC. Translated, it gives CSVSGGPYGYTF.

The chain is built from TRBV5-4 and TRBJ1-1, with a tentative D call TRBD1 (5 bases). Trimming stripped 3 bases from V and 0 bases from J, with 12 bases between. Germline assignment: CDR1 SGHNT and CDR2 YYREEE (reference sequence). This CDR3 is built from 15 residues. The CDR3 loop reads CASSSFYRMNTEAFF. CDR3 sequence (DNA): TGTGCCAGCAGCTCCTTTTACAGGATGAACACTGAAGCTTTCTTT.

The chain carries TRBV5-1 and TRBJ1-4; 7 positions match TRBD1. The CDR3 spans 16 residues. Looked up from germline, CDR1 is SGHRS and CDR2 is YFSETQ. V shed 4 bases and J 4 bases; nucleotides not matched to a gene: 10. CDR3 bases: TGCGCCAGCAGCCCGACCGGGACAGATGGTAATGAAAAACTGTTTTTT. It is translated as CASSPTGTDGNEKLFF.

The V and J genes are TRBV2 and TRBJ1-2; no clear D. Germline V gives CDR1 SNHLY, CDR2 FYNNEI. V was trimmed by 4 bases and J by 0 bases, leaving 3 bases between them. This CDR3 contains 12 residues. The CDR3 region is CASSASNYGYTF. The CDR3 region has the DNA TGTGCCAGCAGTGCGTCTAACTATGGCTACACCTTC.

CDR3 amino acids: CASSQAPGQPFYEQYF. The CDR3 coding sequence is TGCGCCAGCAGCCAAGCCCCGGGACAGCCATTCTACGAGCAGTACTTC. The rearrangement uses TRBV4-1 and TRBJ2-7, with 7 bases aligning to TRBD1. V was pared by 1 base and J by 3 bases, with 9 bases of the junction left unmatched. The CDR3 is made up of 16 amino acids. Germline values: CDR1 MGHRA, CDR2 YSYEKL.

This clone has just a few counts. The chain links TRBV5-1 to TRBJ1-4; D unclear. The CDR3 extends over 14 amino acids. Germline CDR1 is SGHRS and CDR2 is YFSETQ. The V gene lost 0 bases and the J gene lost 5 bases, with 8 bases spanning the gap. This CDR3 reads CASSLGLGNEKLFF. CDR3 DNA sequence: TGCGCCAGCAGCTTGGGTCTGGGAAATGAAAAACTGTTTTTT.

V usage is TRBV7-3 and J usage is TRBJ2-1; D tentatively reads TRBD1 or TRBD2 (5 bases each). The CDR3 covers 14 residues. Trimming pared 6 bases from V and 0 bases from J, leaving 9 bases between. Germline CDR1 reads SGHTA; CDR2 reads FQGTGA. CDR3 sequence: CASSLGGSYNEQFF. The CDR3 DNA follows: TGTGCCAGCAGTCTTGGGGGCTCCTACAATGAGCAGTTCTTC.

The chain has TRBV4-3 and TRBJ2-2; D might be TRBD1 (5 bases). Looked up from germline, CDR1 is LGHNA and CDR2 is YSLEER. The CDR3 totals 13 residues. Between the trimmed V and J ends, which lost 5 bases and 7 bases, there was a span of 11 bases. The CDR3 here is CASSSRGGGELFF. The CDR3 nucleotides read TGCGCCAGCAGCTCAAGGGGCGGCGGGGAGCTGTTTTTT.

J is TRBJ2-7 and V is TRBV7-3, with D possibly matching TRBD1 (5 bases). The V gene's germline CDR1 is SGHTA and CDR2 FQGTGA. The V gene lost 6 bases and the J gene lost 0 bases, with 12 bases spanning the gap. This CDR3 is built from 14 residues. Here the CDR3 reads CASSLHGASYEQYF. CDR3 DNA sequence: TGTGCCAGCAGTCTCCATGGGGCCTCCTACGAGCAGTACTTC.

The chain couples TRBV7-9 to TRBJ2-1; 9 positions agree with TRBD1. Trimming removed 1 base from V and 3 bases from J; junction bases left unmatched: 10. Germline CDR1 is SEHNR and CDR2 is FQNEAQ (reference sequence). This CDR3 has 18 residues. CDR3 sequence (DNA): TGTGCCAGCAGCTTAGGCGCTTTGGGACAGGGACTCTACAATGAGCAGTTCTTC. This sequence encodes CASSLGALGQGLYNEQFF.

Here the CDR3 DNA reads TGCAGCGTCCTGGGTGGGAGTATCTACGAGCAGTACTTC. This encodes CSVLGGSIYEQYF. The chain carries TRBV29-1 and TRBJ2-7; possibly TRBD2 for D (5 bases). The CDR3 runs 13 residues. The V gene lost 6 bases and the J gene lost 3 bases, with 15 bases spanning the gap. The germline V gene has CDR1 SQVTM and CDR2 ANQGSEA.

This clone has just a few counts. This chain connects TRBV18 to TRBJ1-1; D is unresolved. Trimming cost V 3 bases and J 1 base, with 12 bases left between them. This CDR3 contains 15 residues. Germline V gene sequence: CDR1 KGHSH, CDR2 LQKENI. The CDR3 DNA sequence: TGTGCCAGCTCACCCCGGGAGCCTACGAACACTGAAGCTTTCTTT. Translating it yields CASSPREPTNTEAFF.

The chain couples TRBV4-3 to TRBJ2-3, with D unresolved. The germline CDR1 and CDR2 sequences are LGHNA and YSLEER. The CDR3 loop spans 13 amino acids. Trimming took off 1 base at V and 11 bases at J, with 13 bases between the two ends. The CDR3 sequence: CASSQVLSGWQYF. The CDR3 nucleotides are TGCGCCAGCAGCCAAGTTCTGTCCGGGTGGCAGTATTTT.

This chain joins TRBV7-8 and TRBJ1-4; a possible D gene is TRBD1 (5 bases). The CDR3 length is 15 residues. Trimming cost V 3 bases and J 2 bases, with 10 bases left between them. In germline, CDR1 is SGHVS, CDR2 FQNEAQ. DNA for the CDR3: TGTGCCAGCAGCTTGGGGGGGGTCACTAATGAAAAACTGTTTTTT. Protein sequence: CASSLGGVTNEKLFF.

J is TRBJ2-7 and V is TRBV18; 10 nucleotides line up with TRBD2. The CDR3 has 16 amino acids. The germline V gene has CDR1 KGHSH and CDR2 LQKENI. V was clipped by 0 bases and J by 7 bases; unmatched bases: 9. The CDR3 coding sequence is TGTGCCAGCTCACCACCGGTGCGAGCGGGAGGGTGGGAGCAGTACTTC. Its protein is CASSPPVRAGGWEQYF.